Given below is one T cell receptor (beta chain) in context. V lost 0 bases to trimming and J lost 6 bases, with 20 bases between them. This CDR3 region has 16 residues. CDR1 is GTSNPN, CDR2 SVGIG, per germline (reference sequence). Recruited during active infection, patients (from Seattle) were subsequently followed longitudinally. This record comes from a study of blood T cell repertoires in COVID-19. Study in general: Acute and convalescent COVID-19 samples came from the United States, Italy and Spain.

In the original workflow: Reference gene primer amplification gave estimated nucleated cell counts. Sequenced by immunoSEQ multiplex PCR; TCRdb stores in-frame clones only, minus some. Clone size and the V and J calls come from that table; the DNA yielded D and trimming. The sample lists roughly 69,000 clones, around 80% occurring once. This sequence originates from a man aged 60 to 75 with COVID-19, enrolled during active disease. Sequencing used peripheral blood. The V and J genes are TRBV30 and TRBJ1-2, with D perhaps TRBD1 (6 bases). CDR3 bases: TGTGCCTGGAGTGTCGATCGACAGGCTAGGAAGGATGGCTACACCTTC. Residues: CAWSVDRQARKDGYTF.